One sample yielded the 2 T cell receptor beta chains listed below, sequenced in a study of CDR3 diversity in severe acne. MiXCR, applied by TCRdb to the PCR reads, yields one record per CDR3 protein. The sample includes 90,000 or so distinct CDR3 sequences, roughly half of them seen just once. Material: blood. Source of these receptors: a male donor in good health, serving as a control.

The chain carries TRBV25-1 and TRBJ1-4; a weak D match, TRBD1 (6 bases). The ends were cut back, 2 bases at V and 8 bases at J, with 12 bases in the middle. Germline CDR1 and CDR2: MGHDK and SYGVNS. There are 14 residues in the CDR3. CDR3 in amino acids: CASSELEGGEKLFF. CDR3 DNA: TGTGCCAGCAGTGAACTGGAAGGGGGAGAAAAACTGTTTTTT.

This clonotype came up many times. CDR3 sequence (DNA): TGCAGCGGACGGGACTCCAGCTCCTACGAGCAGTACTTC. The encoded protein is CSGRDSSSYEQYF. The chain has TRBV29-1 and TRBJ2-7; D might be TRBD2 (6 bases). The CDR3 consists of 13 residues. V lost 7 bases and J 0 bases, leaving 13 bases between the germline ends. CDR1 SQVTM and CDR2 ANQGSEA come from the germline V gene.